Listed below are T cell receptor beta chains from one sample, sequenced in a study of blood T cell repertoires in COVID-19. Generated by immunoSEQ multiplex PCR, the TCRdb table keeps only in-frame clones and is missing some. The sample yields some 190,000 clones, about four fifths seen once. The specimen was peripheral blood. All receptors derive from a woman aged 70 to 79 with active or convalescent COVID-19. The CDR3 runs from the conserved cysteine through the conserved F or W. Each record gives: clone size, J gene, D gene, V gene, CDR3 DNA, CDR3 protein. The D gene is left open where the match is weak. Clone size, where shown, is once, few, many, or a class for clones that have expanded.

>once|TRBJ2-7|TRBD1|TRBV7-6
TGTGCCAGCAGCTCAGCCCCAGGGACAGTGGCTTCTATGGGCGAGCAGTACTTC
CASSSAPGTVASMGEQYF
>.|TRBJ2-3|TRBD1|TRBV18
TGTGCCAGCTCACTGTCCGGGACAGGGGAGACAGATACGCAGTATTTT
CASSLSGTGETDTQYF
>once|TRBJ1-4|.|TRBV4-1
TGCGCCAGCAGCCAAGCCCGGAGGGAAGCAACTAATGAAAAACTGTTTTTT
CASSQARREATNEKLFF
>.|TRBJ1-6|.|TRBV2
TGTGCCAGCAGTAATGGGAGATCGAATTCACCCCTCCACTTT
CASSNGRSNSPLHF
>.|TRBJ2-1|TRBD2|TRBV6-5
TGTGCCAGCAGCCCAGGACTAGCCCTCTACAATGAGCAGTTCTTC
CASSPGLALYNEQFF
>.|TRBJ2-7|TRBD1|TRBV5-6
TGTGCCAGCAGTAGGGACAGGAAAAGGCAGTACTTC
CASSRDRKRQYF
>.|TRBJ1-1|.|TRBV19
TGTGCCAGTAGTCGGGGTTTGGGGAAAGCTTTCTTT
CASSRGLGKAFF
>.|TRBJ2-7|TRBD2|TRBV11-2
TGTGCCAGCAGGACCGGGGGACTAGCGGCTACCTACGAGCAGTACTTC
CASRTGGLAATYEQYF
>.|TRBJ1-1|TRBD1|TRBV7-9
TGTGCCAGCAGCTTAGGGGCCCGGACAGGGGGGGACACTGAAGCTTTCTTT
CASSLGARTGGDTEAFF
>once|TRBJ1-5|.|TRBV2
TGTGCCAGCTCCGGGTTGGGCAATCAGCCCCAGCATTTT
CASSGLGNQPQHF
>.|TRBJ2-3|TRBD2|TRBV6-5
TGTGCCAGCAGTCCTAGCGGGACGGCAGATACGCAGTATTTT
CASSPSGTADTQYF
>.|TRBJ2-2|TRBD2|TRBV10-2
TGCGCCAGCAGGCGGGAGCCCGGGGAGCTGTTTTTT
CASRREPGELFF
>once|TRBJ2-1|TRBD2|TRBV18
TGTGCCAGCTCACCTAGCGGGAGCAATGAGCAGTTCTTC
CASSPSGSNEQFF
>few|TRBJ2-3|TRBD2|TRBV9
TGTGCCAGCAGCGTAGGTGACGGGAGGCTCACAGATACGCAGTATTTT
CASSVGDGRLTDTQYF
>.|TRBJ1-1|.|TRBV28
TGTGCCAGCAGGAGGGGGTGGGGCACTGAAGCTTTCTTT
CASRRGWGTEAFF
>.|TRBJ2-7|.|TRBV5-1
TGCGCCAGCAGCTTGATCTCGGAGTCCTACGAGCAGTACTTC
CASSLISESYEQYF
>.|TRBJ2-5|.|TRBV7-9
TGTGCCAGCAGCCCCAAGGGGGACCAAAGGCCTGGAGAGACCCAGTACTTC
CASSPKGDQRPGETQYF
>.|TRBJ2-7|.|TRBV11-2
TGTGCCAGCAGCTTAGACGTCATGCTCGGCTACGAGCAGTACTTC
CASSLDVMLGYEQYF
>few|TRBJ2-6|.|TRBV19
TGTGCCAGTAGTACCCAGGGTTCTGGGGCCAACGTCCTGACTTTC
CASSTQGSGANVLTF
>.|TRBJ2-6|.|TRBV5-1
TGCGCCAGCAGCTTGGTGGGGCCTGGGGCCAACGTCCTGACTTTC
CASSLVGPGANVLTF
>.|TRBJ2-1|.|TRBV7-9
TGTGCCAGCAGCTCCATTTTACAGGGAGCCTACAATGAGCAGTTCTTC
CASSSILQGAYNEQFF
>.|TRBJ2-2|TRBD1|TRBV19
TGTGCCAGTAGTATCTCTTCCGGGACAGGGAAACTTTTT
CASSISSGTGKLF
>once|TRBJ2-7|TRBD1|TRBV15
TGTGCCACCAGCAGAGATATAGGGGACAGGGGGCTCGAGCAGTACTTC
CATSRDIGDRGLEQYF
>.|TRBJ2-7|.|TRBV1
TGCACCAGCAGCCAAGAGGTAGTTTGTTCGCGGCGGCAGTACTTC
CTSSQEVVCSRRQYF
>.|TRBJ2-1|.|TRBV6-1
TGTGCCAGCAGTGATATCCGTCCTCCGGACAATGAGCAGTTCTTC
CASSDIRPPDNEQFF
>.|TRBJ2-1|.|TRBV7-9
TGTGCCAGCAGCCTTCTAACCGCCAATGAGCAGTTCTTC
CASSLLTANEQFF
>.|TRBJ2-5|.|TRBV5-1
TGCGCCAGCAGCTTGGCCTTAGGGGAAGAGACCCAGTACTTC
CASSLALGEETQYF
>few|TRBJ1-6|.|TRBV27
TGTGCCAGCAGTTCGGTGGCGGGGGATTGGTATTCACCCCTCCACTTT
CASSSVAGDWYSPLHF
>once|TRBJ1-6|.|TRBV7-3
TGTGCCAGCAGCTTAACCCCGAATTCACCCCTCCACTTT
CASSLTPNSPLHF
>.|TRBJ2-3|TRBD2|TRBV11-2
TGTGCCAGCAGCTCCGGACTAGCGGGAGGACCTATCAGCACAGATACGCAGTATTTT
CASSSGLAGGPISTDTQYF
>.|TRBJ1-2|.|TRBV15
TGTGCCACCAGCAGGGTGGGTGGCGGCTATGGCTACACCTTC
CATSRVGGGYGYTF
>few|TRBJ2-7|.|TRBV15
TGTGCCACCAGCATCAGCAGGGCGGCCTACGAGCAGTACTTC
CATSISRAAYEQYF
>.|TRBJ1-2|TRBD1|TRBV30
TGTGCCTGGAGTACCGGGACAGTCTATGGCTACACCTTC
CAWSTGTVYGYTF
>.|TRBJ2-7|TRBD2|TRBV28
TGTGCCAGCAGTTCTAGCGGCCCCGTCTACGAGCAGTACTTC
CASSSSGPVYEQYF
>once|TRBJ1-3|TRBD1|TRBV11-2
TGTGCCAGCAGCTTAGGGGCGACAGGGAACTCTGGAAACACCATATATTTT
CASSLGATGNSGNTIYF
>.|TRBJ2-6|.|TRBV27
TGTGCCACAGCTTGGCGATACAGTAACTCTGGGGCCAACGTCCTGACTTTC
CATAWRYSNSGANVLTF
>many|TRBJ2-7|.|TRBV2
TGTGCCAGCACGGTAATCTACGAGCAGTACTTC
CASTVIYEQYF
>.|TRBJ2-3|.|TRBV18
TGTGCCAGCTCACTATCACTCACAGATACGCAGTATTTT
CASSLSLTDTQYF
>.|TRBJ2-7|.|TRBV19
TGTGCCAGTAGTACCAACAGGGCCTACGAGCAGTACTTC
CASSTNRAYEQYF
>.|TRBJ1-1|TRBD1|TRBV28
TGTGCCAGCAGCCACCGGGACAGGGACATGAACACTGAAGCTTTCTTT
CASSHRDRDMNTEAFF
>.|TRBJ2-5|.|TRBV28
TGTGCCAGCAGTTCCCCCGGCCGGGGTCCCAGGGAGACCCAGTACTTC
CASSSPGRGPRETQYF
>.|TRBJ1-6|TRBD1|TRBV6-1
TGTGCCAGCAGTGAAAATCGGCAGGGGGCTTCACCCCTCCACTTT
CASSENRQGASPLHF
>.|TRBJ1-1|TRBD1|TRBV5-5
TGTGCCAGCAGCAGGCAGGGGGCTGGGACTGAAGCTTTCTTT
CASSRQGAGTEAFF